The rows below give T cell receptor beta chains drawn from one sample of a study of early T cells in non-severe SARS-CoV-2 infection. TCRdb reanalysed the 5' RACE reads using MiXCR and keeps one entry per CDR3 protein. The table shows over 55,000 distinct CDR3 sequences, with more than 9% occurring only once. What was sequenced was whole blood. The receptors stem from an adult who was a healthcare worker with PCR-confirmed SARS-CoV-2 infection or an uninfected control (not recorded which). The CDR3 runs from the conserved cysteine through the conserved F or W. The D gene is left open where the match is weak. Where a row states a size, it is once, few, many or the class of an expanded clone; other rows omit it.

NA | NA | TRBJ1-1 | TRBV5-1 | TGCGCCAGCAGCTTGACAGGGTACGCGAACACTGAAGCTTTCTTT | CASSLTGYANTEAFF
few | NA | TRBJ2-5 | TRBV29-1 | TGCAGCGCCCTCGTGGGGACCCAGTACTTC | CSALVGTQYF
few | NA | TRBJ1-1 | TRBV3-1 | TGTGCCAGCAGCCAAGCCAGGGGCACTGAAGCTTTCTTT | CASSQARGTEAFF
NA | NA | TRBJ2-2 | TRBV7-8 | TGTGCCAGCAGCTTAGCGCTGGCTAGACAAGGGGCCGGGGAGCTGTTTTTT | CASSLALARQGAGELFF
NA | NA | TRBJ1-1 | TRBV20-1 | TGCAGTGCTAGCAGGGGATGGAACACTGAAGCTTTCTTT | CSASRGWNTEAFF
few | NA | TRBJ1-6 | TRBV30 | TGTGCCTGGGGCTCCGCGGGCAATTCACCCCTCCACTTT | CAWGSAGNSPLHF
NA | TRBD1 | TRBJ1-5 | TRBV7-2 | TGTGCCAGCAGCATAGGACAGGGTGGGAGCAATCAGCCCCAGCATTTT | CASSIGQGGSNQPQHF
few | TRBD1 | TRBJ1-2 | TRBV20-1 | TGCAGTGCCGTCGGGTCACAGGGGGCGTATGGCTACACCTTC | CSAVGSQGAYGYTF
NA | NA | TRBJ1-1 | TRBV12-3/TRBV12-4 | TGTGCCAGCAGTCCTACAGGGCACGGCACTGAAGCTTTCTTT | CASSPTGHGTEAFF
few | NA | TRBJ1-2 | TRBV6-1 | TGTGCCAGCAGTGAAGAGGGGGACGCTAACTATGGCTACACCTTC | CASSEEGDANYGYTF
many | TRBD2 | TRBJ2-1 | TRBV20-1 | TGCAGTGCTCCGGGACTAGCCGCCAATGAGCAGTTCTTC | CSAPGLAANEQFF
NA | TRBD2 | TRBJ2-3 | TRBV20-1 | TGCAGTGCTCTCCCACATTTTGGTAGCGGGGGTACAGATACGCAGTATTTT | CSALPHFGSGGTDTQYF
NA | NA | TRBJ1-1 | TRBV27 | TGTGCCAGCAGTTTCAGGGCCCTGAACACTGAAGCTTTCTTT | CASSFRALNTEAFF
NA | NA | TRBJ2-2 | TRBV12-3/TRBV12-4 | TGTGCCAGCAGTTTAGCGCACGGGGAGAACACCGGGGAGCTGTTTTTT | CASSLAHGENTGELFF
few | NA | TRBJ2-1 | TRBV11-2 | TGTGCCAGCAGCTTAGTATGGGGTGACAATGAGCAGTTCTTC | CASSLVWGDNEQFF
few | TRBD1 | TRBJ1-2 | TRBV6-1 | TGTGCCAGCAAGCCGGGACAGGGGCCTGGCTACACCTTC | CASKPGQGPGYTF
few | NA | TRBJ1-1 | TRBV30 | TGTGCCTGGAGCTTACAACATAGGGATTCTGCTTTCTTT | CAWSLQHRDSAFF
few | NA | TRBJ2-6 | TRBV18 | TGTGCCAGCTCCCAAGGGATCTCTGGGGCCAACGTCCTGACTTTC | CASSQGISGANVLTF
NA | TRBD2 | TRBJ2-4 | TRBV6-5 | TGTGCCAGCACCTCCATCGGGGGGTCGAGAAACATTCAGTACTTC | CASTSIGGSRNIQYF
NA | NA | TRBJ2-1 | TRBV19 | TGTGCCAGTAGTATAGGGGATGAGCAGTTCTTC | CASSIGDEQFF
NA | NA | TRBJ1-1 | TRBV3-1 | TGTGCCAGCAGCCAAGATACGGGGGTTTATGACACTGAAGCTTTCTTT | CASSQDTGVYDTEAFF
few | NA | TRBJ1-5 | TRBV7-2 | TGTGCCAGCAGCTTTCAACAGAGCTCGGCCAGGAATCAGCCCCAGCATTTT | CASSFQQSSARNQPQHF
many | NA | TRBJ2-5 | TRBV5-1 | TGCGCCAGCAGCACCGGTCGCGGGATACAAGAGACCCAGTACTTC | CASSTGRGIQETQYF
NA | NA | TRBJ1-5 | TRBV6-1 | TGTGCCAGCAGGCGGGGGCCGTCCCAGCATTTT | CASRRGPSQHF
few | NA | TRBJ2-1 | TRBV15 | TGTGCCACCAGCAAAGACAGGAACACTTACAATGAGCAGTTCTTC | CATSKDRNTYNEQFF
NA | TRBD2 | TRBJ2-3 | TRBV7-2 | TGTGCCAGCAGCTTAGTTTCTCTGGCGGGGGGGAGCACAGATACGCAGTATTTT | CASSLVSLAGGSTDTQYF
NA | TRBD1 | TRBJ2-5 | TRBV20-1 | TGCAGTGCTGGGGGACAGGGTTTTGGAGAGACCCAGTACTTC | CSAGGQGFGETQYF
NA | NA | TRBJ2-2 | TRBV3-1 | TGTGCCAGCAGCCAAGACAGGGGATTCACCGGGGAGCTGTTTTTT | CASSQDRGFTGELFF
few | TRBD1 | TRBJ2-3 | TRBV7-3 | TGTGCCAGCAGCCCTAGACAGGGTTCTAGCACAGATACGCAGTATTTT | CASSPRQGSSTDTQYF
many | NA | TRBJ1-6 | TRBV3-1 | TGTGCCAGCAGCCCCCCCCCGGAAGGAGTGGATAATTCACCCCTCCACTTT | CASSPPPEGVDNSPLHF
many | NA | TRBJ1-2 | TRBV6-1 | TGTGCCAGCAGTGAAGGCGGGACATCCTATGGCTACACCTTC | CASSEGGTSYGYTF
NA | NA | TRBJ2-5 | TRBV7-6 | TGTGCCAGCAGCTTAGGCTACCCCAGGGAAGGGTTCCAAGAGACCCAGTACTTC | CASSLGYPREGFQETQYF
many | NA | TRBJ1-3 | TRBV5-1 | TGCGCCAGCAGCCAGGGTGTTCTTTTCGGCTCTGGAAACACCATATATTTT | CASSQGVLFGSGNTIYF
many | TRBD2 | TRBJ2-1 | TRBV29-1 | TGCAGCGTTGATACTAGCGGGGTCTCCTACAATGAGCAGTTCTTC | CSVDTSGVSYNEQFF
many | NA | TRBJ2-3 | TRBV28 | TGTGCCAGCAGTTTGGGGGCAGATACGCAGTATTTT | CASSLGADTQYF
few | TRBD2 | TRBJ2-5 | TRBV5-4 | TGTGCCAGCAGCTTGGCTAGCGGGGGGCTCCAAGAGACCCAGTACTTC | CASSLASGGLQETQYF
NA | TRBD1 | TRBJ1-2 | TRBV12-3/TRBV12-4 | TGTGCCAGCAGTTCGACAGGGCAGGGCTACACCTTC | CASSSTGQGYTF
few | NA | TRBJ1-5 | TRBV12-5 | NA | CASGLSGTSVAQHF
few | TRBD2 | TRBJ2-5 | TRBV7-2 | TGTGCCAGCAGCCGCGGGACTAGCGGGGGCCTCCAAGAGACCCAGTACTTC | CASSRGTSGGLQETQYF
NA | NA | TRBJ1-2 | TRBV7-9 | TGTGCCAGCAGCTTATCGGGACGAGTGGAACCGAAGAACTATGGCTACACCTTC | CASSLSGRVEPKNYGYTF
NA | NA | TRBJ2-1 | TRBV14 | TGTGCCAGCAGCCAAGACGACGTGTCGGGGTGGGATGAGCAGTTCTTC | CASSQDDVSGWDEQFF
many | NA | TRBJ2-2 | TRBV20-1 | TGCAGTGCTAGAGGGCCCACAATGGCCACCGGGGAGCTGTTTTTT | CSARGPTMATGELFF
few | TRBD2 | TRBJ2-1 | TRBV7-3 | TGTGCCAGCAGCCCCGGGGGGACCTACTACAATGAGCAGTTCTTC | CASSPGGTYYNEQFF
many | NA | TRBJ1-2 | TRBV5-4 | TGTGCCAGCAGCTTGGGGGGTTCGAGATATGGCTACACCTTC | CASSLGGSRYGYTF
few | TRBD2 | TRBJ2-3 | TRBV11-2 | TGTGCCAGCAGCTTAGGGCTAGCGGGGGGCCCGGCAGATACGCAGTATTTT | CASSLGLAGGPADTQYF
many | TRBD2 | TRBJ2-5 | TRBV11-2 | TGTGCCAGCAGCCCATCCAAGCTGACTAGCGGGACTAATCTCCAAGAGACCCAGTACTTC | CASSPSKLTSGTNLQETQYF